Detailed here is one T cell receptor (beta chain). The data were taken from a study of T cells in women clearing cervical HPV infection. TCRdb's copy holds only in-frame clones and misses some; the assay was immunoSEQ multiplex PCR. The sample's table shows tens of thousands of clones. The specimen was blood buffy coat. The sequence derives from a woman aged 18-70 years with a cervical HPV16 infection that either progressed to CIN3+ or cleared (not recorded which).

Partial CDR3 DNA: TGTGCCAGCAGGGGAAGGGGACAGGGGTCTACACCC. Translated, it gives CASRGRGQGSTP. The full CDR3 sequence reads CASRGRGQGSTPLHF. The J gene is TRBJ1-6, the V gene TRBV7-2, with TRBD1 matching 10 bases. The CDR3 is cut off 3 residues early in the read; its end comes from the germline J gene. In germline, CDR1 is SGHTA, CDR2 FQGNSA. The CDR3 sequence is 15 residues long. With 6 bases clipped from V and 11 bases from J, the junction kept 10 bases outside the gene matches.